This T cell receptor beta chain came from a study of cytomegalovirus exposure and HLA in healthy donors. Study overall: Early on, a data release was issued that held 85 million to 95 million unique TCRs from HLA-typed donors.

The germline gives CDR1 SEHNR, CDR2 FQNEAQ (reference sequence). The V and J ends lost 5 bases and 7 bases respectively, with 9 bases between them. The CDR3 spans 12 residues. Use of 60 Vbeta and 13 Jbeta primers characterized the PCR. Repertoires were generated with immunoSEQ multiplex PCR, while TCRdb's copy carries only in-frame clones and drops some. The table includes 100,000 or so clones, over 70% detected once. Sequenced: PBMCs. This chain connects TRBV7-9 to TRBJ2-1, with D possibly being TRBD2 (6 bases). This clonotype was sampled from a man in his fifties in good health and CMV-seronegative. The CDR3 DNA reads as TGTGCCAGCAGCCGGGGGAGGAATGAGCAGTTCTTC. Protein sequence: CASSRGRNEQFF.